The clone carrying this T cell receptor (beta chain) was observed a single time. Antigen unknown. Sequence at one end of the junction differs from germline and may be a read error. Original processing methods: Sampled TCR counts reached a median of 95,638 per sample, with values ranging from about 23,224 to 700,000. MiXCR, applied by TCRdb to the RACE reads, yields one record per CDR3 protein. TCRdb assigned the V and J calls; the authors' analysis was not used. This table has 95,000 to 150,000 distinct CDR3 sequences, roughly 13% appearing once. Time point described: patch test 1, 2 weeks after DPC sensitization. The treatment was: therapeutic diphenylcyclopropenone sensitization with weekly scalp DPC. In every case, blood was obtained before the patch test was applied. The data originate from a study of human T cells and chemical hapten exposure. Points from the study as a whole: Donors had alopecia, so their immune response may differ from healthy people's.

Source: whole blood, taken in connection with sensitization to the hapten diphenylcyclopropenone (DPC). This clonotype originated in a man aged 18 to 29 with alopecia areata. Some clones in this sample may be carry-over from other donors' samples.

The chain's CDR3 is CAGKPSGGMDEQSF. CDR3 nucleotides: TGTGCCGGTAAACCTAGCGGGGGGATGGATGAGCAGTCCTTC. The J gene is TRBJ2-1, the V gene TRBV7-8; TRBD2 matches at 11 bases. CDR1 is SGHVS and CDR2 is FQNEAQ in the germline V gene. The CDR3 totals 14 residues.